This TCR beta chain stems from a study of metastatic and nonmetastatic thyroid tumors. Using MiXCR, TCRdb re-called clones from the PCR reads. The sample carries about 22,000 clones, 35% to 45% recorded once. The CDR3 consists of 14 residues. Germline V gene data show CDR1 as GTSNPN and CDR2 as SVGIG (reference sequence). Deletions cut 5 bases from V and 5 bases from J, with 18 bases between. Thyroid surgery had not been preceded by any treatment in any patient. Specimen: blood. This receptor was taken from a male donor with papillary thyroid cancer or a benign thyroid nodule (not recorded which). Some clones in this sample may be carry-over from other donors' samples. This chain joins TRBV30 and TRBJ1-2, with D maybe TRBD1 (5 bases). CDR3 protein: CAWDPFGTAYGYTF. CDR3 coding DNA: TGTGCCTGGGACCCGTTCGGGACGGCTTATGGCTACACCTTC. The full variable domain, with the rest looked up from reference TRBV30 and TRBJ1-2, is SQTIHQWPATLVQPVGSPLSLECTVEGTSNPNLYWYRQAAGRGLQLLFYSVGIGQISSEVPQNLSASRPQDRQFILSSKKLLLSDSGFYLCAWDPFGTAYGYTFGSGTRLTVV.